Sequencing of this T cell receptor beta chain was carried out in a study of blood T cell repertoires in COVID-19. The CDR3 consists of 16 residues. Germline values: CDR1 MNHEY, CDR2 SVGEGT. V was clipped by 6 bases and J by 4 bases, with 22 bases between them. The data were produced by immunoSEQ multiplex PCR, yet TCRdb's version contains in-frame clones alone and is incomplete. The sample contains some 35,000 clones, roughly four fifths of which appear only once. This TCR came from an elderly man with active or convalescent COVID-19. Input material: peripheral blood. The chain couples TRBV6-2 or TRBV6-3 to TRBJ2-7, with D perhaps matching TRBD1 (6 bases). The CDR3 region is CASSSVPGQFHYEQYF. The CDR3 bases are TGTGCCAGCAGCTCGGTGCCTGGACAGTTCCATTACGAGCAGTACTTC.